A selection of T cell receptor beta chains follows, all from one sample in a study of T-cell reconstitution after alpha-beta-depleted transplantation in children. TCRdb used MiXCR to reprocess the PCR reads, holding one entry per CDR3 protein. The repertoire holds 180,000 or so distinct CDR3 sequences, with 6.3% as singletons. Material: PBMCs, obtained before TCRalphabeta/CD19-depleted stem cell transplant. All receptors derive from a girl under three years old with combined immunodeficiency, due to receive a stem cell transplant. The CDR3 runs from the conserved cysteine through the conserved F or W. Each record gives: CDR3 protein, CDR3 DNA, V gene, clone size, D gene, J gene. A D gene is named only where the DNA matches it firmly. Only some rows state a clone size, as once, few, many or a class for expanded clones.

cdr3_aa: CASSFLLENPYSSYNEQFF
cdr3_nt: TGTGCCAGCAGTTTTTTATTGGAAAACCCCTACTCCTCCTACAATGAGCAGTTCTTC
v_call: TRBV28
clone_size: many
d_call: .
j_call: TRBJ2-1

cdr3_aa: CSAPPAGPTNEQFF
cdr3_nt: TGCAGTGCCCCTCCGGCGGGCCCTACGAATGAGCAGTTCTTC
v_call: TRBV20-1
clone_size: many
d_call: .
j_call: TRBJ2-1

cdr3_aa: CASSLAVGPATNEKLFF
cdr3_nt: TGTGCCAGCAGCTTAGCCGTTGGTCCCGCAACTAATGAAAAACTGTTTTTT
v_call: TRBV7-2
clone_size: few
d_call: .
j_call: TRBJ1-4

cdr3_aa: CASSARDTVYNEQFF
cdr3_nt: TGTGCCAGCAGCGCCCGGGACACCGTCTACAATGAGCAGTTCTTC
v_call: TRBV9
clone_size: many
d_call: .
j_call: TRBJ2-1

cdr3_aa: CASSTTLGTNEQYF
cdr3_nt: TGTGCCAGCAGCACCACCCTCGGGACCAACGAGCAGTACTTC
v_call: TRBV7-6
clone_size: .
d_call: .
j_call: TRBJ2-7

cdr3_aa: CASSDRDRGTNEKLFF
cdr3_nt: TGTGCCAGCAGTGATCGCGACAGGGGTACTAATGAAAAACTGTTTTTT
v_call: TRBV25-1
clone_size: many
d_call: TRBD1
j_call: TRBJ1-4

cdr3_aa: CASRWTSGSWETQYF
cdr3_nt: TGTGCCAGCAGGTGGACTAGCGGGAGCTGGGAGACCCAGTACTTC
v_call: TRBV6-5
clone_size: many
d_call: TRBD2
j_call: TRBJ2-5

cdr3_aa: CASSFTSVDTQYF
cdr3_nt: TGTGCCAGCAGTTTCACCTCCGTCGATACGCAGTATTTT
v_call: TRBV6-5
clone_size: many
d_call: .
j_call: TRBJ2-3

cdr3_aa: CCARPHGGLRADEQFF
cdr3_nt: TGCTGTGCTAGACCCCACGGCGGGCTGAGAGCAGATGAGCAGTTCTTC
v_call: TRBV20-1
clone_size: .
d_call: .
j_call: TRBJ2-1

cdr3_aa: CATSGGVDGYNEQFF
cdr3_nt: TGTGCCACCAGCGGTGGCGTGGACGGGTACAATGAGCAGTTCTTC
v_call: TRBV15
clone_size: many
d_call: .
j_call: TRBJ2-1

cdr3_aa: CASSLGRVNTDTQYF
cdr3_nt: TGCGCCAGCAGCTTGGGCAGAGTCAACACAGATACGCAGTATTTT
v_call: TRBV5-1
clone_size: many
d_call: .
j_call: TRBJ2-3

cdr3_aa: CSASRLAGDSYNEQFF
cdr3_nt: TGCAGTGCTTCCCGACTAGCGGGAGACTCCTACAATGAGCAGTTCTTC
v_call: TRBV20-1
clone_size: many
d_call: TRBD2
j_call: TRBJ2-1

cdr3_aa: CATSDRAIGNEQFF
cdr3_nt: TGTGCCACCAGTGATAGGGCTATTGGAAATGAGCAGTTCTTC
v_call: TRBV24-1
clone_size: .
d_call: .
j_call: TRBJ2-1

cdr3_aa: CASSRDSTDTQYF
cdr3_nt: TGTGCCAGCAGCCGTGACAGCACAGATACGCAGTATTTT
v_call: TRBV12-3/TRBV12-4
clone_size: many
d_call: .
j_call: TRBJ2-3

cdr3_aa: CASSLGTGNEKLFF
cdr3_nt: TGCGCCAGCAGCTTGGGGACAGGGAATGAAAAACTGTTTTTT
v_call: TRBV5-1
clone_size: many
d_call: TRBD1
j_call: TRBJ1-4

cdr3_aa: CASSQVTGGPGDNEQFF
cdr3_nt: TGTGCCAGCAGCCAAGTTACGGGGGGGCCTGGGGACAATGAGCAGTTCTTC
v_call: TRBV4-2
clone_size: many
d_call: TRBD2
j_call: TRBJ2-1

cdr3_aa: CASTMGQYTGELFF
cdr3_nt: TGTGCCAGCACCATGGGGCAGTACACCGGGGAGCTGTTTTTT
v_call: TRBV2
clone_size: many
d_call: .
j_call: TRBJ2-2

cdr3_aa: CSASGRGLGDTQYF
cdr3_nt: TGCAGTGCTAGCGGCAGGGGGCTGGGAGATACGCAGTATTTT
v_call: TRBV20-1
clone_size: many
d_call: TRBD1
j_call: TRBJ2-3

cdr3_aa: CASSLYPGGGADTQYF
cdr3_nt: TGTGCCAGCAGTTTATATCCGGGAGGTGGCGCAGATACGCAGTATTTT
v_call: TRBV27
clone_size: many
d_call: TRBD2
j_call: TRBJ2-3

cdr3_aa: CSVEDPPGTGELFF
cdr3_nt: TGCAGCGTTGAAGATCCCCCGGGCACCGGGGAGCTGTTTTTT
v_call: TRBV29-1
clone_size: many
d_call: .
j_call: TRBJ2-2

cdr3_aa: CASRTRVTYGYTF
cdr3_nt: TGTGCCAGCAGGACCAGGGTTACCTATGGCTACACCTTC
v_call: TRBV7-2
clone_size: many
d_call: .
j_call: TRBJ1-2

cdr3_aa: CSARETGELFF
cdr3_nt: TGCAGTGCTAGAGAAACCGGGGAGCTGTTTTTT
v_call: TRBV20-1
clone_size: many
d_call: .
j_call: TRBJ2-2

cdr3_aa: CSGVPRDRLSYEQYF
cdr3_nt: TGCAGTGGGGTTCCCAGGGACAGGTTATCCTACGAGCAGTACTTC
v_call: TRBV20-1
clone_size: .
d_call: TRBD1
j_call: TRBJ2-7

cdr3_aa: CASSPLQARAFF
cdr3_nt: TGTGCCAGCAGCCCATTACAGGCTCGAGCTTTCTTT
v_call: TRBV7-2
clone_size: many
d_call: .
j_call: TRBJ1-1

cdr3_aa: CASSRDEQYF
cdr3_nt: TGTGCCAGCAGCCGAGACGAGCAGTACTTC
v_call: TRBV7-9
clone_size: .
d_call: .
j_call: TRBJ2-7

cdr3_aa: CASSAGGVKGYTF
cdr3_nt: TGTGCCAGCAGCGCAGGGGGGGTAAAGGGCTACACCTTC
v_call: TRBV7-6
clone_size: few
d_call: TRBD1
j_call: TRBJ1-2

cdr3_aa: CSVEGSPSGGVYNEQFF
cdr3_nt: TGCAGCGTTGAAGGTAGTCCTAGCGGGGGGGTTTACAATGAGCAGTTCTTC
v_call: TRBV29-1
clone_size: many
d_call: TRBD2
j_call: TRBJ2-1

cdr3_aa: CASSLPQINTGELFF
cdr3_nt: TGTGCCAGCAGCTTACCTCAAATAAACACCGGGGAGCTGTTTTTT
v_call: TRBV7-2
clone_size: many
d_call: .
j_call: TRBJ2-2

cdr3_aa: CASSSGRSANTGELFF
cdr3_nt: TGTGCCAGCAGTTCAGGGAGGTCCGCGAACACCGGGGAGCTGTTTTTT
v_call: TRBV12-3/TRBV12-4
clone_size: many
d_call: .
j_call: TRBJ2-2

cdr3_aa: CASSLGIRLGRNTGELFF
cdr3_nt: TGTGCCAGCAGCTTAGGTATCCGTTTAGGAAGAAACACCGGGGAGCTGTTTTTT
v_call: TRBV11-2
clone_size: .
d_call: .
j_call: TRBJ2-2

cdr3_aa: CASSYLWDPNTEAFF
cdr3_nt: TGTGCCAGCAGTTACCTATGGGATCCGAACACTGAAGCTTTCTTT
v_call: TRBV6-2/TRBV6-3
clone_size: many
d_call: .
j_call: TRBJ1-1

cdr3_aa: CASSLRGGFF
cdr3_nt: TGTGCCAGCAGCTTAAGGGGGGGGTTCTTC
v_call: TRBV7-9
clone_size: many
d_call: .
j_call: TRBJ2-1

cdr3_aa: CASTAGNSYNEQFF
cdr3_nt: TGTGCCAGTACGGCGGGCAACTCCTACAATGAGCAGTTCTTC
v_call: TRBV19
clone_size: many
d_call: .
j_call: TRBJ2-1

cdr3_aa: CASRSPRGSAGNTGELFF
cdr3_nt: TGTGCCAGCAGATCTCCCCGCGGTAGCGCAGGGAACACCGGGGAGCTGTTTTTT
v_call: TRBV11-1
clone_size: many
d_call: .
j_call: TRBJ2-2

cdr3_aa: CASSLDDGLPYEQYF
cdr3_nt: TGTGCCAGCAGCTTAGATGACGGCTTACCCTACGAGCAGTACTTC
v_call: TRBV7-3
clone_size: few
d_call: .
j_call: TRBJ2-7

cdr3_aa: CASSPPGLQDTQYF
cdr3_nt: TGTGCCAGCAGCCCCCCTGGGCTCCAGGATACGCAGTATTTT
v_call: TRBV11-2
clone_size: many
d_call: .
j_call: TRBJ2-3

cdr3_aa: CASSPGPSNEQFF
cdr3_nt: TGTGCCAGCAGTCCGGGGCCATCGAACGAGCAGTTCTTC
v_call: TRBV12-3/TRBV12-4
clone_size: many
d_call: .
j_call: TRBJ2-1

cdr3_aa: CSVPSGTPYAGYTF
cdr3_nt: TGCAGCGTGCCCTCCGGGACACCTTATGCTGGCTACACCTTC
v_call: TRBV29-1
clone_size: many
d_call: .
j_call: TRBJ1-2

cdr3_aa: CASSRNIFVTGELFF
cdr3_nt: TGCGCCAGCAGCCGCAATATTTTTGTCACCGGGGAGCTGTTTTTT
v_call: TRBV4-3
clone_size: .
d_call: .
j_call: TRBJ2-2

cdr3_aa: CASSFIGLAGGEFYEQYF
cdr3_nt: TGTGCCAGCAGCTTCATAGGACTAGCGGGTGGGGAATTCTACGAGCAGTACTTC
v_call: TRBV7-8
clone_size: many
d_call: TRBD2
j_call: TRBJ2-7

cdr3_aa: CATSRDYSEGFIEQFF
cdr3_nt: TGTGCCACCAGCAGAGACTATAGCGAAGGGTTTATTGAGCAGTTCTTC
v_call: TRBV15
clone_size: many
d_call: .
j_call: TRBJ2-1

cdr3_aa: CASSLRTGLAGGGEQFF
cdr3_nt: TGCGCCAGCAGCCTCCGAACGGGACTAGCGGGAGGTGGTGAGCAGTTCTTC
v_call: TRBV4-3
clone_size: many
d_call: TRBD2
j_call: TRBJ2-1

cdr3_aa: CATRERGAGGELFF
cdr3_nt: TGCGCCACCCGGGAGCGGGGGGCTGGCGGGGAGCTGTTTTTT
v_call: TRBV4-3
clone_size: many
d_call: TRBD2
j_call: TRBJ2-2

cdr3_aa: CASSFKETQYF
cdr3_nt: TGTGCCAGCAGCTTTAAAGAGACCCAGTACTTC
v_call: TRBV7-6
clone_size: many
d_call: .
j_call: TRBJ2-5

cdr3_aa: CASSPQKDIQYF
cdr3_nt: TGTGCCAGCAGTCCCCAAAAAGACATTCAGTACTTC
v_call: TRBV12-3/TRBV12-4
clone_size: many
d_call: .
j_call: TRBJ2-4

cdr3_aa: CASSPTGAVGELFF
cdr3_nt: TGTGCCAGCAGCCCAACAGGGGCGGTCGGGGAGCTGTTTTTT
v_call: TRBV7-9
clone_size: few
d_call: TRBD1
j_call: TRBJ2-2

cdr3_aa: CASTTWSLAGPGDEQFF
cdr3_nt: TGTGCCAGCACCACCTGGAGTCTAGCGGGGCCCGGGGATGAGCAGTTCTTC
v_call: TRBV11-3
clone_size: few
d_call: TRBD2
j_call: TRBJ2-1

cdr3_aa: CSVAVTGTYNTEAFF
cdr3_nt: TGCAGCGTTGCCGTAACCGGGACATATAACACTGAAGCTTTCTTT
v_call: TRBV29-1
clone_size: many
d_call: .
j_call: TRBJ1-1

cdr3_aa: CASSPESFTDTQYF
cdr3_nt: TGTGCCAGCTCACCCGAGAGCTTCACAGATACGCAGTATTTT
v_call: TRBV18
clone_size: many
d_call: .
j_call: TRBJ2-3

cdr3_aa: CASSQGPSYEQYF
cdr3_nt: TGCGCCAGCAGCCAGGGACCTTCCTACGAGCAGTACTTC
v_call: TRBV4-1
clone_size: many
d_call: .
j_call: TRBJ2-7